One and the same sample provided the 24 T cell receptor beta chains below, sequenced in a study of cytotoxic CD8 clonotypes in ibrutinib-treated CLL. Repertoires were generated with immunoSEQ multiplex PCR, while TCRdb's copy carries only in-frame clones and drops some. The table records about 270,000 clones, 65% to 85% of them present only once. The source was PBMCs, collected at disease progression, from a patient treated with ibrutinib. The receptors originated from a human donor with chronic lymphocytic leukemia.

The rearrangement uses TRBV9 and TRBJ2-2; no definite D call. The V and J ends lost 0 bases and 7 bases respectively, with 7 bases between them. Germline CDR1 is SGDLS and CDR2 is YYNGEE. The CDR3 length is 13 residues. CDR3 in DNA: TGTGCCAGCAGCGTAGATTATCACGGGGAGCTGTTTTTT. As protein: CASSVDYHGELFF.

CDR3 sequence reads: CASSLALAGARNEQFF. In DNA form, the CDR3 reads TGTGCCAGCAGCTTAGCGTTAGCGGGGGCACGCAATGAGCAGTTCTTC. The chain recombines TRBV7-6 with TRBJ2-1, with 9 bases lining up with TRBD2. The CDR3 has 16 residues. CDR1 is SGHVS, CDR2 FNYEAQ, per germline. V lost 0 bases, J lost 6 bases, and 6 bases stayed unmatched.

This chain connects TRBV7-8 to TRBJ1-2; maybe TRBD1 (5 bases). Germline V lookup: CDR1 SGHVS, CDR2 FQNEAQ. This CDR3 has 16 residues. Trimming removed 5 bases from V and 6 bases from J, with 22 bases in between. The CDR3 bases are TGTGCCAGCAGCCCCATACAAAGGCAGGGATGGGATGGCTACACCTTC. Its protein product is CASSPIQRQGWDGYTF.

This clone was picked up a small number of times. V gene TRBV10-2 combines with J gene TRBJ2-5, with D unclear. V was cut by 2 bases and J by 5 bases, with 12 bases left in between. The CDR3 runs to 14 residues. The germline V gene encodes CDR1 WSHSY and CDR2 SAAADI. CDR3 region: CASSEPGSWETQYF. The CDR3 region has the DNA TGCGCCAGCAGTGAGCCCGGTAGCTGGGAGACCCAGTACTTC.

The CDR3 loop is CASSQDYDRRAKRELFF. DNA of the CDR3: TGCGCCAGCAGCCAAGATTACGACCGCCGGGCGAAAAGGGAGCTGTTTTTT. The V gene is TRBV4-1, the J gene TRBJ2-2; D is undetermined. CDR1 is MGHRA, CDR2 YSYEKL, per germline. Trimming left V 0 bases short and J 9 bases short, with 20 bases between. The CDR3 extends over 17 amino acids.

The chain carries TRBV7-9 and TRBJ1-1; D call uncertain. There are 16 residues in the CDR3. The V gene lost 1 base and the J gene lost 4 bases, with 16 bases spanning the gap. Germline V gene sequence: CDR1 SEHNR, CDR2 FQNEAQ (reference sequence). This CDR3 is CASSLGAGRAGTEAFF. The CDR3 nucleotides are TGTGCCAGCAGCTTAGGAGCCGGACGGGCGGGCACTGAAGCTTTCTTT. Based on the CDR3 plus reference TRBV7-9 and TRBJ1-1, the full variable domain is DTGVSQNPRHKITKRGQNVTFRCDPISEHNRLYWYRQTLGQGPEFLTYFQNEAQLEKSRLLSDRFSAERPKGSFSTLEIQRTEQGDSAMYLCASSLGAGRAGTEAFFGQGTRLTVV.

V usage is TRBV7-9 and J usage is TRBJ1-3; D not certain. The germline V gene encodes CDR1 SEHNR and CDR2 FQNEAQ (reference sequence). The CDR3 runs 15 residues. Trimming cost V 4 bases and J 0 bases, with 10 bases left between them. The CDR3 reads CASSSRPPSGNTIYF. The CDR3 DNA is TGTGCCAGCAGCTCCAGGCCGCCCTCTGGAAACACCATATATTTT.

The V call is TRBV10-3, the J call TRBJ2-1, with 15 bases matching TRBD2. The CDR3 loop spans 16 amino acids. The trim removed 5 bases at V and 6 bases at J, leaving 5 bases unmatched. Germline V gives CDR1 ENHRY, CDR2 SYGVKD. The CDR3 sequence is CAISRTSGRAGNEQFF. CDR3 bases: TGTGCCATCAGTAGGACTAGCGGGAGGGCGGGCAATGAGCAGTTCTTC.

This clone was seen just once. The genes are TRBV11-3 and TRBJ2-1, with D maybe TRBD2 (6 bases). V lost 5 bases and J 0 bases, leaving 20 bases between the germline ends. This CDR3 is built from 18 residues. Germline CDR1 reads SGHNT; CDR2 reads YENEEA. CDR3 sequence (DNA): TGTGCCAGCAGCCCCTCGATGGGCGGGAATTACTCCTACAATGAGCAGTTCTTC. Its translation is CASSPSMGGNYSYNEQFF.

CDR3: CASSPTAPQGKNIQYF. CDR3 DNA: TGTGCCAGCAGCCCTACTGCGCCCCAAGGCAAAAACATTCAGTACTTC. The chain has TRBV7-8 and TRBJ2-4; D uncertain. CDR1 and CDR2 (germline): SGHVS, FQNEAQ. V was cut by 5 bases and J by 3 bases, with 17 bases left in between. The CDR3 runs to 16 residues.

This chain connects TRBV27 to TRBJ1-2; the D is unclear. Trimming took off 4 bases at V and 1 base at J, with 7 bases between the two ends. This CDR3 is 13 amino acids long. Germline CDR1 reads MNHEY; CDR2 reads SMNVEV (reference sequence). CDR3 in amino acids: CASSSTINYGYTF. The CDR3 nucleotides read TGTGCCAGCAGTTCTACCATTAACTATGGCTACACCTTC.

This chain connects TRBV19 to TRBJ1-2; D is unclear. Germline-derived CDR1 and CDR2 are LNHDA and SQIVND (reference sequence). The CDR3 spans 13 residues. Between the trimmed V and J ends, which lost 4 bases and 4 bases, there was a span of 10 bases. CDR3 DNA sequence: TGTGCCAGTAGTAATCATGGCGGCTATGGCTACACCTTC. Translation: CASSNHGGYGYTF.

The chain employs TRBV11-2 and TRBJ2-7; D uncertain. There are 14 residues in the CDR3. Trimming pared 0 bases from V and 3 bases from J, leaving 9 bases between. The germline gives CDR1 SGHAT, CDR2 FQNNGV. The CDR3 region is CASSLDSSNYEQYF. CDR3 DNA: TGTGCCAGCAGCTTAGATTCGAGTAACTACGAGCAGTACTTC.

This clone appeared a few times. The V gene is TRBV4-1, the J gene TRBJ1-1; D may be TRBD1 (5 bases). This CDR3 region has 15 residues. The V and J ends lost 7 bases and 3 bases respectively, with 18 bases between them. From germline, CDR1 is MGHRA and CDR2 YSYEKL. The CDR3 sequence is CASTIDYGGHTEAFF. The CDR3 DNA reads TGCGCCAGCACTATTGATTACGGGGGACACACTGAAGCTTTCTTT.

The table lists this clone with a count of one. This sequence joins TRBV6-4 and TRBJ2-7; 9 bases agree with TRBD1. This CDR3 spans 15 amino acids. The ends lost 6 bases at V and 2 bases at J; junction bases unmatched: 8. Germline loops: CDR1 MRHNA, CDR2 SNTAGT. The chain's CDR3 is CASSAGTGIAYEQYF. The CDR3 nucleotides are TGTGCCAGCAGCGCCGGGACAGGGATTGCCTACGAGCAGTACTTC.

V is TRBV4-1 and J is TRBJ2-7, with TRBD2 matching over 8 bases. Germline-derived CDR1 and CDR2 are MGHRA and YSYEKL. The length of the CDR3 is 15 residues. With V trimmed by 1 base and J by 3 bases, 5 bases remained unmatched. CDR3 sequence (DNA): TGCGCCAGCAGCCAAGGACCAGCGGGAGACTACGAGCAGTACTTC. This encodes CASSQGPAGDYEQYF.

This clone was counted a single time. The chain is built from TRBV2 and TRBJ2-5, with D unresolved. V shed 10 bases and J shed 5 bases, with 11 bases lying between them. The V gene's germline CDR1 is SNHLY and CDR2 FYNNEI. The CDR3 contains 11 residues. CDR3 sequence (DNA): TGTGCCACTATGTACTGGGAGACCCAGTACTTC. Translated: CATMYWETQYF.

The chain links TRBV27 to TRBJ2-3, with TRBD1 identical over 8 bases. The J segment lost 6 bases and the V segment lost 2 bases, leaving 7 bases of the junction unmatched. Germline V gene lookup returns CDR1 MNHEY and CDR2 SMNVEV (reference sequence). This CDR3 has 15 amino acids. The CDR3 sequence is CASSLTRQGSDTQYF. CDR3 DNA sequence: TGTGCCAGCAGTTTAACCCGACAGGGGTCGGATACGCAGTATTTT.

This chain links TRBV19 with TRBJ2-1, with 7 nucleotides matching TRBD1. Germline trimming cut 3 bases from V and 6 bases from J; bases unmatched to any gene: 8. The germline CDR1 and CDR2 sequences are LNHDA and SQIVND (reference sequence). CDR3 length equals 15 residues. The CDR3 DNA is TGTGCCAGTAGTATGAGGACAGGTCTCCGCAATGAGCAGTTCTTC. It codes for CASSMRTGLRNEQFF.

V usage is TRBV27 and J usage is TRBJ2-7, with 8 bases aligning to TRBD2. Germline V gene lookup returns CDR1 MNHEY and CDR2 SMNVEV (reference sequence). V trimming: 6 bases; J trimming: 3 bases; junction bases outside the gene matches: 4. The CDR3 extends over 13 amino acids. CDR3 coding DNA: TGTGCCAGCAGGAGGGGACTAGTCTACGAGCAGTACTTC. Its translation is CASRRGLVYEQYF.

This chain joins TRBV9 and TRBJ1-5; D is unresolved. The CDR3 loop spans 15 amino acids. The ends were cut back, 4 bases at V and 0 bases at J, with 11 bases in the middle. Germline loops: CDR1 SGDLS, CDR2 YYNGEE. The DNA of the CDR3 is TGTGCCAGCAGCCCATCATCGGATAGCAATCAGCCCCAGCATTTT. Its protein product is CASSPSSDSNQPQHF.

The CDR3 sequence: CASSQDPSGYNEQFF. The CDR3 DNA reads TGCGCCAGCAGCCAAGATCCTAGCGGATACAATGAGCAGTTCTTC. This chain uses TRBV4-3 with TRBJ2-1; 7 positions match TRBD2. The germline CDR1 and CDR2 sequences are LGHNA and YSLEER. The J segment lost 4 bases and the V segment lost 0 bases, leaving 3 bases of the junction unmatched. CDR3 length equals 15 residues.

The V and J genes are TRBV30 and TRBJ1-1, with D perhaps matching TRBD1 (5 bases). The CDR3 loop spans 14 amino acids. V was shortened by 0 bases and J by 3 bases, with 11 bases between the two germline ends. The V gene's germline CDR1 is GTSNPN and CDR2 SVGIG (reference sequence). CDR3 protein: CAWSVPGLHTEAFF. CDR3 nucleotide sequence: TGTGCCTGGAGTGTACCAGGGCTGCACACTGAAGCTTTCTTT.

This chain connects TRBV14 to TRBJ2-2, with 10 bases aligning to TRBD2. The germline V gene has CDR1 SGHDN and CDR2 FVKESK. V lost 4 bases, J lost 4 bases, and 3 bases stayed unmatched. This CDR3 spans 15 amino acids. CDR3 loop: CASSRSGGTTGELFF. In DNA form, the CDR3 reads TGTGCCAGCAGCCGTAGCGGGGGGACCACCGGGGAGCTGTTTTTT.